This entry concerns a single T cell receptor beta chain. Antigen specificity is unknown. Germline V lookup: CDR1 MNHEY, CDR2 SVGAGI. This CDR3 contains 11 residues. The PCR employed 60 Vbeta primers together with 13 Jbeta primers. The assay was immunoSEQ multiplex PCR, and TCRdb's table has in-frame clones only and misses some. Of about 63,000 clones listed, roughly two thirds were seen once; the top ten hold roughly 5.9%. The data are from a study of cytomegalovirus exposure and HLA in healthy donors. Findings and caveats of the study: Presence/absence analysis assumed near-uniform sequencing depth across donors. Most likely, a cluster of highly shared sequence variants arose as a sequencing artifact. In a later analysis, HLA-associated TCR beta chains were more clonally expanded than equally common others.

This chain joins TRBV6-5 and TRBJ2-5; perhaps TRBD1 as D (6 bases). The DNA end is more similar to TRBJ2-7, so the J call may be wrong. This TCR was recovered from a man aged 45-65 years in good health and CMV-seronegative. The specimen was PBMCs. CDR3 in DNA: TGTGCCAGCGTCAGGGGCTACGAGCAGTACTTC. It yields the protein CASVRGYEQYF.